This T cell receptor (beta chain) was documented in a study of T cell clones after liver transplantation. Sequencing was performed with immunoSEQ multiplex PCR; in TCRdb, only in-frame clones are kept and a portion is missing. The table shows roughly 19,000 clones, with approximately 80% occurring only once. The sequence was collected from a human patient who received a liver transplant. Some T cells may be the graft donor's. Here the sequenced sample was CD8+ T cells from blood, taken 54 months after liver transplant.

The CDR3 loop reads CASSSQGLSTEAFF. The CDR3 DNA is TGTGCCAGCAGTTCCCAGGGTTTGAGCACTGAAGCTTTCTTT. The chain couples TRBV27 to TRBJ1-1, with D maybe TRBD1 (5 bases). The CDR3 length is 14 residues. V was shortened by 4 bases and J by 4 bases, with 13 bases between the two germline ends. Per germline, CDR1 MNHEY and CDR2 SMNVEV (reference sequence).